One sample yielded the 13 T cell receptor beta chains listed below, sequenced in a study of cytomegalovirus exposure and HLA in healthy donors. Vbeta (60) and Jbeta (13) primers were used in the PCR. Some clones are missing from TCRdb's copy, which holds only in-frame ones; the method was immunoSEQ multiplex PCR. The sample shows hundreds of thousands of clones, more than 65% of them seen only once. Sequencing was carried out using PBMCs. These receptors originate from a man aged 18 to 30 in good health and CMV-seronegative.

J is TRBJ2-3 and V is TRBV7-6; 9 nucleotides line up with TRBD2. This CDR3 is 16 amino acids long. Unmatched junction bases numbered 7, after V lost 2 bases and J lost 4 bases. The germline V gene encodes CDR1 SGHVS and CDR2 FNYEAQ. CDR3 bases: TGTGCCAGCAGCTTATATGGACTAGCGACCGCAGATACGCAGTATTTT. Its protein product is CASSLYGLATADTQYF.

The J gene is TRBJ1-2, the V gene TRBV5-8, with 8 nucleotides matching TRBD1. J gave up 2 bases and V 2 bases, and 5 bases lay outside the gene matches. Germline CDR1 and CDR2: SGHTS and YDEGEE. The CDR3 is made up of 15 amino acids. The CDR3 bases are TGTGCCAGCAGCTTACCAGGGGGCCCCAACTATGGCTACACCTTC. Protein sequence: CASSLPGGPNYGYTF. The variable domain in full, completed from reference TRBV5-8 and TRBJ1-2, reads EAGVTQSPTHLIKTRGQQATLRCSPISGHTSVYWYQQALGLGLQFLLWYDEGEERNRGNFPPRFSGRQFPNYSSELNVNALELEDSALYLCASSLPGGPNYGYTFGSGTRLTVV.

The chain links TRBV30 to TRBJ2-4; a weak D match, TRBD2 (8 bases). Germline assignment: CDR1 GTSNPN and CDR2 SVGIG (reference sequence). V was pared by 3 bases and J by 9 bases, with 21 bases between. The CDR3 totals 15 residues. The DNA for the CDR3 is TGTGCCTGGAGCATCGGGGGGGCAGGGGGATCCATTCAGTACTTC. Its protein product is CAWSIGGAGGSIQYF.

The chain uses TRBV6-5 and TRBJ2-7; 8 bases agree with TRBD2. The J segment lost 4 bases and the V segment lost 7 bases, leaving 12 bases of the junction unmatched. Germline loops: CDR1 MNHEY, CDR2 SVGAGI. This CDR3 has 15 amino acids. CDR3 loop: CASTPQSGSRYEQYF. CDR3 DNA: TGTGCCAGCACTCCCCAAAGCGGGAGTCGGTACGAGCAGTACTTC.

The chain carries TRBV27 and TRBJ2-7; 7 bases fit TRBD1. V lost 6 bases, J lost 1 base, and 6 bases stayed unmatched. The CDR3 has 14 residues. Germline V gene sequence: CDR1 MNHEY, CDR2 SMNVEV (reference sequence). The CDR3 sequence is CASSLMTGSYEQYF. The CDR3 region has the DNA TGTGCCAGCAGCCTTATGACAGGGTCCTACGAGCAGTACTTC.

V and J are TRBV4-1 and TRBJ2-5, with 12 bases fitting TRBD2. The germline CDR1 and CDR2 sequences are MGHRA and YSYEKL. Trimming cost V 3 bases and J 2 bases; bases outside gene matches: 7. This CDR3 has 17 residues. CDR3 sequence: CASSQAGLAGSQETQYF. CDR3 in DNA: TGCGCCAGCAGCCAGGCCGGACTAGCGGGGTCACAAGAGACCCAGTACTTC.

This rearrangement joins TRBV6-1 to TRBJ1-5; TRBD1 aligns across 7 bases. After removal of 4 bases from V and 0 bases from J, the junction contained 3 bases not matched to a gene. CDR1 and CDR2 from the germline V gene are MNHNS and SASEGT. The CDR3 contains 15 residues. The CDR3 loop reads CASSAGQNSNQPQHF. Written as DNA, the CDR3 is TGTGCCAGCAGTGCGGGACAGAATAGCAATCAGCCCCAGCATTTT.

J is TRBJ1-6 and V is TRBV27, with 9 bases lining up with TRBD1. The CDR3 extends over 15 amino acids. J lost 4 bases, V lost 6 bases, and 4 bases had no gene match. Germline CDR1 is MNHEY and CDR2 is SMNVEV (reference sequence). The DNA of the CDR3 is TGTGCCAGCAGCCCGGGACAGGGTTATAATTCACCCCTCCACTTT. Residues: CASSPGQGYNSPLHF.

The chain links TRBV10-3 to TRBJ2-1, with TRBD2 matching 13 bases. J lost 3 bases, V lost 7 bases, and 6 bases had no gene match. The CDR3 spans 16 residues. Germline V CDR1 and CDR2: ENHRY, SYGVKD. The DNA of the CDR3 is TGTGCCATCACCGGGACTAGCGGGGCCAGCTACAATGAGCAGTTCTTC. Its protein is CAITGTSGASYNEQFF.

This clone was recorded a few times. This rearrangement joins TRBV30 to TRBJ2-7, with a tentative D call TRBD2 (5 bases). The V end was cut by 1 base, the J end by 0 bases, with 7 bases between. CDR3 length: 13 residues. Germline V CDR1 and CDR2: GTSNPN, SVGIG (reference sequence). This CDR3 is CAWSAGISYEQYF. In DNA form, the CDR3 reads TGTGCCTGGAGTGCGGGGATCTCCTACGAGCAGTACTTC. Filled out from reference TRBV30 and TRBJ2-7, the complete variable domain reads SQTIHQWPATLVQPVGSPLSLECTVEGTSNPNLYWYRQAAGRGLQLLFYSVGIGQISSEVPQNLSASRPQDRQFILSSKKLLLSDSGFYLCAWSAGISYEQYFGPGTRLTVT.

The chain combines TRBV6-6 with TRBJ2-7; tentatively, D is TRBD1 (5 bases). V was pared by 0 bases and J by 6 bases, with 12 bases between. Germline CDR1 reads MNHNY; CDR2 reads SVGAGI (reference sequence). CDR3 length: 14 amino acids. The CDR3 here is CASSYSLGEREQYF. The DNA for the CDR3 is TGTGCCAGCAGTTACTCTTTAGGGGAACGCGAGCAGTACTTC.

This rearrangement joins TRBV30 to TRBJ2-2; D not certain. Trimming took off 5 bases at V and 7 bases at J, with 8 bases between the two ends. Germline CDR1 reads GTSNPN; CDR2 reads SVGIG (reference sequence). CDR3 length equals 11 residues. CDR3 region: CAWASGGELFF. The CDR3 DNA reads TGTGCCTGGGCCTCCGGCGGGGAGCTGTTTTTT.

The V gene is TRBV6-1, the J gene TRBJ2-7, with TRBD1 identical over 9 bases. CDR1 MNHNS and CDR2 SASEGT come from the germline V gene. The V gene end was trimmed by 4 bases and the J gene end by 3 bases; junction bases not matched to a gene: 7. CDR3 length: 15 residues. In DNA, the CDR3 is TGTGCCAGCAGTGCAGCGACAGGGGGTGGCTACGAGCAGTACTTC. Its protein product is CASSAATGGGYEQYF.